This T cell receptor beta chain was found in a study of response to subunit inactivated influenza vaccine. Study findings and constraints: It was the authors' suggestion that each seasonal influenza vaccination recruits few new T cells.

This CDR3 has 16 residues. The V and J ends lost 5 bases and 0 bases, in that order; junction bases with no gene match: 6. This clonotype turned up a few times. Its specificity is unknown. Via MiXCR, TCRdb re-called the RT-PCR reads, giving one row per CDR3 protein. The table shows more than 200,000 distinct CDR3 sequences, with 12% occurring only once. V is TRBV12-3 or TRBV12-4 and J is TRBJ2-7, with 11 bases identical to TRBD2. This sequence was found in a man aged 45-65 years who received an inactivated influenza vaccine. The starting material was non-naive T cells sorted from PBMCs, obtained roughly 15 days before vaccination. The CDR3 here is CASSAPGTSGSYEQYF. The CDR3 DNA reads as TGTGCCAGCAGTGCCCCCGGGACTAGCGGCTCCTACGAGCAGTACTTC.